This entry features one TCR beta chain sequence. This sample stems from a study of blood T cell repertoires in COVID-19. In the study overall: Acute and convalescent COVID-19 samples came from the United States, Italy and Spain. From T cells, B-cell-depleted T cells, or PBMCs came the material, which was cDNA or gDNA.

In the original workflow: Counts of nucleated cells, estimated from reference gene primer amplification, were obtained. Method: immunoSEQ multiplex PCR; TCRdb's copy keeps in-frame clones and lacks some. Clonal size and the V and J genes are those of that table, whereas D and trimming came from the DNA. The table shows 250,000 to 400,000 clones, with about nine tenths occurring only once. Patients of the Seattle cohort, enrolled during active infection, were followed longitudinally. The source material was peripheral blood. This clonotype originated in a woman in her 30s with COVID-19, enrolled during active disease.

The CDR3 DNA reads as TGTGCCTGGACCCGGACAGGGGCAGGCACTGAAGCTTTCTTT. Translating it yields CAWTRTGAGTEAFF. This chain connects TRBV30 to TRBJ1-1, with 9 nucleotides matching TRBD1. This CDR3 is 14 amino acids long. With 4 bases clipped from V and 4 bases from J, the junction kept 7 bases outside the gene matches. Germline V gene data show CDR1 as GTSNPN and CDR2 as SVGIG (reference sequence).